The clone carrying this T cell receptor (beta chain) appeared a single time. This entry comes from a study of blood T cell repertoires in COVID-19. Study context: Some COVID-19 samples were acute and others convalescent; all came from the United States, Italy and Spain. T cells, B-cell-depleted T cells, or PBMCs supplied cDNA or gDNA.

Germline CDR1 SGHRS, CDR2 YFSETQ. V lost 0 bases, J lost 2 bases, and 8 bases lay in between. The CDR3 is 14 amino acids. Per the study methods: Estimates of nucleated cell counts were drawn from the amplification of reference gene primers. Here immunoSEQ multiplex PCR was the method, and the copy in TCRdb shows in-frame clones only, minus some. Clonal size and the V and J genes are those of that table, whereas D and trimming came from the DNA. Among approximately 30,000 clones listed, about 90% were seen once. This TCR came from a woman aged 40 to 50 with active or convalescent COVID-19. The rearrangement joins TRBV5-1 to TRBJ2-5; D gene uncertain. The source material was peripheral blood. The CDR3 DNA reads as TGCGCCAGCAGCTTGGTTGGCTGGCAAGAGACCCAGTACTTC. As protein: CASSLVGWQETQYF.